Listed below are T cell receptor beta chains from one sample, sequenced in a study of blood T cell repertoires in COVID-19. The table came from immunoSEQ multiplex PCR; TCRdb's copy has only in-frame clones and leaves some out. The sample consists of 150,000 to 200,000 clones, 82% of them appearing once. Specimen: peripheral blood. These receptors originate from an older woman with COVID-19, enrolled during active disease. Both conserved end residues are part of each CDR3.

V	J	CDR3
TRBV14	TRBJ1-6	CASSLHSYNSPLHF
TRBV28	TRBJ1-4	CASSLPGQDNEKLFF
TRBV19	TRBJ2-7	CASSRGGLLSYEQYF
TRBV5-4	TRBJ1-1	CASSEGTGYSTEAFF
TRBV5-8	TRBJ2-2	CASSHYFGGQQNGELFF
TRBV14	TRBJ2-7	CASSQDLGGTHEQYF
TRBV24-1	TRBJ2-3	CATSDNDITDTQYF
TRBV28	TRBJ2-2	CASSPRGSGNTGELFF
TRBV7-8	TRBJ1-1	CASSRIKLRDRAEAFF
TRBV1	TRBJ2-5	CTSSQDRSGGSLQETQYF
TRBV29-1	TRBJ2-3	CSVSSGTDTQYF
TRBV5-4	TRBJ2-1	CASSWGTSSYNEQFF
TRBV6-1	TRBJ2-1	CASSEQLLAGVNEQFF
TRBV15	TRBJ1-2	CATSPHTRTGIGYTF
TRBV5-8	TRBJ2-6	CASSSMRPDNVLTF
TRBV10-3	TRBJ2-2	CAISPGQQLTGELFF
TRBV9	TRBJ1-2	CASRDLTGGYGYTF
TRBV5-4	TRBJ2-2	CASSSRTSGTTGAELFF
TRBV25-1	TRBJ1-1	CASSESGGSGNTEAFF
TRBV29-1	TRBJ2-7	CSVVTGGGYEQYF
TRBV11-2	TRBJ2-5	CASSLLAGGPETQYF
TRBV2	TRBJ1-6	CASWPGYNSPLHF
TRBV18	TRBJ1-4	CASSPMGQGANEKLFF
TRBV10-3	TRBJ2-2	CAISGALTGELFF
TRBV6-4	TRBJ2-3	CASSPQGSTDTQYF
TRBV18	TRBJ2-1	CASSPGGGSSWFF
TRBV14	TRBJ1-2	CASSQDWGDYGYTF
TRBV3-1/TRBV3-2	TRBJ2-1	CASSQPHRGGYNEQFF